This TCR beta chain was observed in a study of cytomegalovirus exposure and HLA in healthy donors. Study context: Findings of an earlier analysis included more than 90 million unique TCR beta sequences from roughly 200 million T cells. General study results and limits: In a later analysis, parvovirus B19, influenza, CMV and Epstein-Barr virus appeared linked to several top co-occurrence clusters.

In the PCR, 60 Vbeta and 13 Jbeta primers were used. The assay was immunoSEQ multiplex PCR, and TCRdb's table has in-frame clones only and misses some. Among 95,000 to 150,000 clones listed, 80% to 85% were seen once. The donors were healthy bone marrow donors. A remark on this clone: Its antigen is unknown.

Germline CDR1 reads MGHDK; CDR2 reads SYGVNS. Trimming cost V 10 bases and J 5 bases; bases outside gene matches: 10. This CDR3 is 13 amino acids long. The chain couples TRBV25-1 to TRBJ2-5; 7 nucleotides align to TRBD2. The sequencing sample was made of PBMCs. This sequence was found in a young man in good health and CMV-seronegative. The CDR3 bases are TGTGCCATCGGGATCGGGGGAGGGGAGACCCAGTACTTC. Amino acid sequence: CAIGIGGGETQYF.